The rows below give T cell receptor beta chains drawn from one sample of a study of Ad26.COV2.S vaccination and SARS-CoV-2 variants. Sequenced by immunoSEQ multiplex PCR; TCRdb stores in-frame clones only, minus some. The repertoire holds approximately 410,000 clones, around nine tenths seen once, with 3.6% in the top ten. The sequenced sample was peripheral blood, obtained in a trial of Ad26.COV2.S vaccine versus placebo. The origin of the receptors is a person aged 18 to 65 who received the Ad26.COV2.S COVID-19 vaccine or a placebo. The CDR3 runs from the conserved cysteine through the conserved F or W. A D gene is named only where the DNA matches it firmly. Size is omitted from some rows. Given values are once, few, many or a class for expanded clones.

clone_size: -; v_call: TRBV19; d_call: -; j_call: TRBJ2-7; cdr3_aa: CASKETQGPFYEQYF; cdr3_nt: TGTGCCAGTAAGGAAACTCAGGGACCCTTCTACGAGCAGTACTTC
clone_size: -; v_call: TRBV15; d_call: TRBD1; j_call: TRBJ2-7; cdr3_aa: CATSRNRGVTYEQYF; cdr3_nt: TGTGCCACCAGCAGAAACAGGGGAGTTACCTACGAGCAGTACTTC
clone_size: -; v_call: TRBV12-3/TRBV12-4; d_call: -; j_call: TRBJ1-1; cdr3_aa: CASSPSGREAFF; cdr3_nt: TGTGCCAGCAGTCCATCAGGACGGGAAGCTTTCTTT
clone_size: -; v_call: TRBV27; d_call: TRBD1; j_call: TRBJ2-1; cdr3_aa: CASSPGTGGFNEQFF; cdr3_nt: TGTGCCAGCAGCCCAGGGACAGGGGGTTTCAATGAGCAGTTCTTC
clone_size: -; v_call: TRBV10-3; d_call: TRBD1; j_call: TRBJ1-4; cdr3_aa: CAISAEDRGMGKLFF; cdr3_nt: TGTGCCATCAGTGCTGAGGACAGGGGGATGGGAAAACTGTTTTTT
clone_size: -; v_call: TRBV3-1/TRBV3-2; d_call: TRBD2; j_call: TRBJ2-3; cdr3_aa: CASSQDSAGGTDTQYF; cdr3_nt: TGTGCCAGCAGCCAAGATTCGGCGGGGGGGACAGATACGCAGTATTTT
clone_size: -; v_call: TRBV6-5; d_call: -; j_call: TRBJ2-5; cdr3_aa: CASRLQGRETQYF; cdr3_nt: TGTGCCAGCAGATTGCAGGGACGGGAGACCCAGTACTTC
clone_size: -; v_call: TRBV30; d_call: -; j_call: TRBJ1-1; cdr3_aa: CAWRAQLNTEAFF; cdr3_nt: TGTGCCTGGAGGGCCCAGTTGAACACTGAAGCTTTCTTT
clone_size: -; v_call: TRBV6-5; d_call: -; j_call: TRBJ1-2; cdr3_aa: CASGQTAGGYTF; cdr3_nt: TGTGCCAGCGGCCAAACAGCAGGTGGCTACACCTTC
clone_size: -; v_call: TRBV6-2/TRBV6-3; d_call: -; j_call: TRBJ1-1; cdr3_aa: CASSYYMNTEAFF; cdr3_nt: TGTGCCAGCAGTTACTACATGAACACTGAAGCTTTCTTT
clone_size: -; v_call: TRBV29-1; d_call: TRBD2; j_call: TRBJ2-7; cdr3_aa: CSVELGGGEQYF; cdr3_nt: TGCAGCGTTGAACTAGGCGGGGGCGAGCAGTACTTC
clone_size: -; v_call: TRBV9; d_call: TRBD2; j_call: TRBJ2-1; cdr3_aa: CASSLGLAGPPRNEQFF; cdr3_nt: TGTGCCAGCAGCCTAGGACTAGCGGGCCCGCCCCGCAATGAGCAGTTCTTC
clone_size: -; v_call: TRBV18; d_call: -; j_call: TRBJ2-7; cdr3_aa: CASSPSNRAYEQYF; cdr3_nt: TGTGCCAGCTCACCATCGAACAGAGCCTACGAGCAGTACTTC
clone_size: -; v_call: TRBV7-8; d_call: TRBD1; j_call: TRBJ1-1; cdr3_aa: CASSSGTGPTEAFF; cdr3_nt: TGTGCCAGCAGCTCCGGGACAGGGCCGACTGAAGCTTTCTTT
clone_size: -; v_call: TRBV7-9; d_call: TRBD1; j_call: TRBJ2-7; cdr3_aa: CASSQTGFVHEQYF; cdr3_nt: TGTGCCAGCAGCCAGACAGGGTTTGTCCACGAGCAGTACTTC
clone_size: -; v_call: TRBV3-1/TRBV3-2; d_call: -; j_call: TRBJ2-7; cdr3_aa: CASSQDRPTNQGQYF; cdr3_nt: TGTGCCAGCAGCCAAGATCGGCCTACGAATCAAGGGCAGTACTTC
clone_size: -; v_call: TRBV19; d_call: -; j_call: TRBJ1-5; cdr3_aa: CASRGSNQPQHF; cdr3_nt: TGTGCCAGTCGGGGTAGCAATCAGCCCCAGCATTTT
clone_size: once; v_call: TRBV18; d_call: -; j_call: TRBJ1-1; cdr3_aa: CASSPGLAQGRTEAFF; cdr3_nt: TGTGCCAGCTCACCAGGTCTGGCACAGGGCCGCACTGAAGCTTTCTTT
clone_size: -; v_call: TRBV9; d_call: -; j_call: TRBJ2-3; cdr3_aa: CASSVGGTDTQYF; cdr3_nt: TGTGCCAGCAGCGTTGGCGGCACAGATACGCAGTATTTT
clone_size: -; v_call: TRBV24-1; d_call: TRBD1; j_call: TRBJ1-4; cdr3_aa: CATSDPGQGSQELFF; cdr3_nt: TGTGCCACCAGTGATCCCGGACAGGGGTCTCAGGAACTGTTTTTT
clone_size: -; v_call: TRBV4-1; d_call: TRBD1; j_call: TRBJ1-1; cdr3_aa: CASSQGNRGRAEAFF; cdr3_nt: TGCGCCAGCAGCCAAGGAAACAGGGGGCGGGCTGAAGCTTTCTTT
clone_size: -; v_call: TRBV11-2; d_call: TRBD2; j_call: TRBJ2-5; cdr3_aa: CASSLRTSGPGETQYF; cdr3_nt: TGTGCCAGCAGCTTAAGGACTAGCGGGCCGGGAGAGACCCAGTACTTC
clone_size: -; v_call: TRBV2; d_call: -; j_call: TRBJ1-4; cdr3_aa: CASSDRGEKLFF; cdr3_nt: TGTGCCAGCAGTGACAGGGGCGAAAAACTGTTTTTT
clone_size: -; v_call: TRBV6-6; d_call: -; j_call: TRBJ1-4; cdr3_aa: CAVRKENEKLFF; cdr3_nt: TGTGCCGTCCGAAAGGAAAATGAAAAACTGTTTTTT
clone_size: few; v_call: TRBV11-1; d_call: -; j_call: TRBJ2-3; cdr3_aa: CASSLQGTSTDTQYF; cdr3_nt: TGTGCCAGCAGCTTGCAAGGGACGAGCACAGATACGCAGTATTTT
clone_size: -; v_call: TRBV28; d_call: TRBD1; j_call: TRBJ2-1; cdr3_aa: CASSHRGGNEQFF; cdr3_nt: TGTGCCAGCAGCCACAGGGGTGGCAATGAGCAGTTCTTC
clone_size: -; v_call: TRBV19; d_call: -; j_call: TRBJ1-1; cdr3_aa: CASRAGLYTEAFF; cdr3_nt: TGTGCCAGTAGGGCGGGTCTATACACTGAAGCTTTCTTT
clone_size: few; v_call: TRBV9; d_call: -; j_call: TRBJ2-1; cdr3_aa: CASSVLSTSSYNEQFF; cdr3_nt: TGTGCCAGCAGCGTCCTCTCAACGAGCTCCTACAATGAGCAGTTCTTC
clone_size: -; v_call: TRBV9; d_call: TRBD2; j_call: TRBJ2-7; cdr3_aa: CASSVGDGTSASSSYEQYF; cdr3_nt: TGTGCCAGCAGCGTAGGGGATGGGACTAGCGCTTCTAGCTCCTACGAGCAGTACTTC
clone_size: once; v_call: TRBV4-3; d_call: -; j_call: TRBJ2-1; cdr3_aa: CASSQGLVSYNEQFF; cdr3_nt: TGCGCCAGCAGCCAAGGACTAGTTTCCTACAATGAGCAGTTCTTC
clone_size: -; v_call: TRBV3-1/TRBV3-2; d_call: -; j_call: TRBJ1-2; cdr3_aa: CASSQGAREGSGYTF; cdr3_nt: TGTGCCAGCAGCCAAGGCGCCAGGGAAGGTAGCGGCTACACCTTC
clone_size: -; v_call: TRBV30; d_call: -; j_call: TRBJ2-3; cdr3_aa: CAWSPTRGGTDTQYF; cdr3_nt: TGTGCCTGGAGTCCCACAAGGGGTGGCACAGATACGCAGTATTTT
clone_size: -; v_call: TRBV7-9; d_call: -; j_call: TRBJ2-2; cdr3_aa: CASSLVITGELFF; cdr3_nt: TGTGCCAGCAGCTTAGTGATCACCGGGGAGCTGTTTTTT
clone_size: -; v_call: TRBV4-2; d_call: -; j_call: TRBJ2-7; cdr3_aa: CASSLEGGPIEQYF; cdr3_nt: TGTGCCAGCAGCCTCGAAGGGGGTCCAATCGAGCAGTACTTC
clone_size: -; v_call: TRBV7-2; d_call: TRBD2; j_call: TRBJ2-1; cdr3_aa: CASSSDSGGAQKQFF; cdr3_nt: TGTGCCAGCAGCTCAGATAGCGGGGGCGCCCAGAAGCAGTTCTTC
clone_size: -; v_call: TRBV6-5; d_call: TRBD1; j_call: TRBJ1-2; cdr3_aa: CASSPDREYGYTF; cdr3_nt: TGTGCCAGCAGTCCCGACAGGGAATATGGCTACACCTTC
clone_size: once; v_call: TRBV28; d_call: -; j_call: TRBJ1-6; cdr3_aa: CASSRTAPHGSPLHF; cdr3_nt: TGTGCCAGCAGTCGGACAGCCCCTCACGGTTCACCCCTCCACTTT
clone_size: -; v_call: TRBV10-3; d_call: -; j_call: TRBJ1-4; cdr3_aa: CAISEQPTTNEKLFF; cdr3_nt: TGTGCCATCAGTGAACAGCCTACAACTAATGAAAAACTGTTTTTT
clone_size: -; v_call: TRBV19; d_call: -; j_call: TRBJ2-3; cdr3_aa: CASNVRAGGTDTQYF; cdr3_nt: TGTGCCAGTAATGTTCGGGCAGGGGGGACAGATACGCAGTATTTT
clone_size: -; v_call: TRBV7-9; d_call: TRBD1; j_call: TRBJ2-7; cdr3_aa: CASSFSRTGDEQYF; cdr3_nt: TGTGCCAGCAGCTTCAGTAGAACAGGGGACGAGCAGTACTTC
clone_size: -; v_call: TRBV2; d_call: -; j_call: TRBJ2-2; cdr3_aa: CASRTAGTSRELFF; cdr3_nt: TGTGCCAGCAGGACCGCCGGGACGTCCAGGGAGCTGTTTTTT
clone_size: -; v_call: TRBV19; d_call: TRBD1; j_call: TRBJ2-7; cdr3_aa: CASSRDRSVYEQYF; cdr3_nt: TGTGCCAGTAGCAGGGACAGGTCCGTCTACGAGCAGTACTTC
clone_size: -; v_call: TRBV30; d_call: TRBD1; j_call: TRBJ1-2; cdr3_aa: CAWSEGQGYGYTF; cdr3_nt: TGTGCCTGGAGTGAGGGACAGGGCTATGGCTACACCTTC
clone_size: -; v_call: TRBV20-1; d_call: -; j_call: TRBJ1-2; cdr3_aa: CSARGDYGYTF; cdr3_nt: TGCAGTGCTAGAGGGGACTATGGCTACACCTTC
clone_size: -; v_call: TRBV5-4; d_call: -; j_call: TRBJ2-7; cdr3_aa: CASSLAGKNYEQYF; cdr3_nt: TGTGCCAGCAGCTTGGCAGGGAAAAACTACGAGCAGTACTTC
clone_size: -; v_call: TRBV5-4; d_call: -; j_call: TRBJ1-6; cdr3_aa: CASSRRGQIYNSPLHF; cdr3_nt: TGTGCCAGCAGCCGCCGAGGACAAATCTATAATTCACCCCTCCACTTT
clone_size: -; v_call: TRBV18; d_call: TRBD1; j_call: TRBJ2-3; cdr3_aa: CASSPTGASSTDTQYF; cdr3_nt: TGTGCCAGCTCACCGACAGGGGCCTCTAGCACAGATACGCAGTATTTT
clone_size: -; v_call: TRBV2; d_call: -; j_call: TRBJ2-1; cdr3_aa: CATSWGEYEQFF; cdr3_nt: TGTGCCACTAGTTGGGGGGAGTATGAGCAGTTCTTC